Following are 10 T cell receptor beta chains from one sample sequenced in a study of vaccination effects on CD4 cells after COVID-19. Profiled with immunoSEQ multiplex PCR; TCRdb holds only in-frame clones, not every one. There are approximately 74,000 clones in the sample; around 74% occur only once, and more than 0.95% lies in the top ten. These receptors' targets are unknown. After expansion with viral peptide pools in the ViraFEST assay, antigen-specific CD4+ T cells were sequenced. Cells that had been cultured for ten to eleven days were the source of isolated CD4+ T cells. Participants got two doses of BNT162b2 or mRNA-1273 vaccine. This sample comprised CD4+ T cells from PBMCs cultured with HCoV-OC43 spike peptides, obtained after COVID-19 vaccination. Subset noted: HCoV-OC43 spike overlapping peptide pool stimulation. All receptors derive from a human donor who received a COVID-19 vaccine.

The CDR3: CASSLARNEQFF. CDR3 coding DNA: TGTGCCAGCAGCCTAGCGAGGAATGAGCAGTTCTTC. This rearrangement joins TRBV3-1 (or the pseudogene TRBV3-2) to TRBJ2-1, with a possible D match to TRBD2 (5 bases). The germline V and J ends were trimmed by 4 bases and 7 bases, with 8 bases remaining between them. The CDR3 loop spans 12 amino acids. Germline V gives CDR1 LGHDT, CDR2 YNNKEL (reference sequence).

This clone came up a few times. The same CDR3 arises from other DNA sequences in this sample as well. The rearrangement uses TRBV18 and TRBJ1-3, with D hard to call. The V and J ends lost 1 base and 3 bases respectively, with 7 bases between them. CDR1 is KGHSH, CDR2 LQKENI, per germline. The CDR3 is 14 amino acids. The CDR3 here is CASSPQGSGNTIYF. As DNA, the CDR3 is TGTGCCAGCTCACCACAGGGAAGTGGAAACACCATATATTTT.

V is TRBV10-2 and J is TRBJ2-6, with D unclear. The germline V gene encodes CDR1 WSHSY and CDR2 SAAADI. Trimming removed 8 bases at V and 1 base at J, with 12 bases between. CDR3 length: 15 amino acids. CDR3 DNA sequence: TGCGCCAGCCACCCCATGGGGTCTGGGGCCAACGTCCTGACTTTC. Translating it yields CASHPMGSGANVLTF.

The rearrangement uses TRBV11-3 and TRBJ1-3; D ambiguous. The length of the CDR3 is 14 residues. Trimming cost V 5 bases and J 3 bases, with 11 bases left between them. Looked up from germline, CDR1 is SGHNT and CDR2 is YENEEA. CDR3 loop: CASSAQELGNTIYF. Written as DNA, the CDR3 is TGTGCCAGCAGCGCTCAAGAACTTGGAAACACCATATATTTT. Complete variable domain (other parts from reference TRBV11-3 and TRBJ1-3): EAGVVQSPRYKIIEKKQPVAFWCNPISGHNTLYWYLQNLGQGPELLIRYENEEAVDDSQLPKDRFSAERLKGVDSTLKIQPAELGDSAVYLCASSAQELGNTIYFGEGSWLTVV.

This chain's CDR3 is CASSEGGGTEAFF. For the CDR3, the DNA is TGCGCCAGCAGCGAAGGAGGGGGGACTGAAGCTTTCTTT. The rearrangement uses TRBV5-1 and TRBJ1-1, with a weak D call TRBD1 (6 bases). V shed 4 bases and J shed 5 bases, with 12 bases lying between them. Per germline, CDR1 SGHRS and CDR2 YFSETQ. CDR3 length equals 13 residues.

The DNA for the CDR3 is TGTGCCAGTCCTTTGGGGACAGTGAACACTGAAGCTTTCTTT. It encodes CASPLGTVNTEAFF. The rearrangement uses TRBV2 and TRBJ1-1, with 7 bases aligning to TRBD1. V lost 9 bases to trimming and J lost 0 bases; unmatched junction nucleotides: 7. The CDR3 contains 14 residues. The germline CDR1 and CDR2 sequences are SNHLY and FYNNEI.

The chain links TRBV2 to TRBJ1-2; 8 bases match TRBD1. This CDR3 region has 13 residues. The trim removed 7 bases at V and 0 bases at J, leaving 1 base unmatched. The germline V gene has CDR1 SNHLY and CDR2 FYNNEI. The CDR3 DNA follows: TGTGCCAGCAAGGACAGGGCTAACTATGGCTACACCTTC. This translates into CASKDRANYGYTF.

The chain has TRBV6-5 and TRBJ1-1; D perhaps matches TRBD1 (5 bases). V lost 6 bases to trimming and J lost 1 base, with 15 bases between them. Germline CDR1 is MNHEY and CDR2 is SVGAGI. CDR3 length: 15 amino acids. The CDR3 loop is CASRSWGGSNTEAFF. DNA of the CDR3: TGTGCCAGCAGATCTTGGGGGGGTTCGAACACTGAAGCTTTCTTT.

V and J are TRBV6-6 and TRBJ1-1, with 7 bases identical to TRBD1. Germline CDR1 and CDR2: MNHNY and SVGAGI (reference sequence). The CDR3 is 14 amino acids. The V gene end was trimmed by 2 bases and the J gene end by 8 bases; junction bases not matched to a gene: 8. The chain's CDR3 is CASSYLGQVLEAFF. The CDR3 DNA reads as TGTGCCAGCAGTTACCTCGGACAGGTATTAGAAGCTTTCTTT.

V and J are TRBV7-9 and TRBJ1-1; D is possibly TRBD1 (5 bases). The V gene lost 6 bases and the J gene lost 4 bases, with 12 bases spanning the gap. In germline, CDR1 is SEHNR, CDR2 FQNEAQ (reference sequence). CDR3 length equals 13 residues. The CDR3 is CASSQGQGTEAFF. The CDR3 region has the DNA TGTGCCAGCAGTCAAGGTCAGGGCACTGAAGCTTTCTTT. Combining the CDR3 with reference TRBV7-9 and TRBJ1-1 gives the whole variable domain DTGVSQNPRHKITKRGQNVTFRCDPISEHNRLYWYRQTLGQGPEFLTYFQNEAQLEKSRLLSDRFSAERPKGSFSTLEIQRTEQGDSAMYLCASSQGQGTEAFFGQGTRLTVV.